This TCR beta chain comes out of a study of CD8+ T cells in alopecia areata. Study as a whole: Tofacitinib was given for 6 to 18 months, then stopped for 6 months. Study observations and caveats: It was lesional scalp, especially alopecia totalis/universalis, that showed higher clonality than normal scalp.

Sampling of alopecia areata patients yielded lesional scalp punch biopsies as well as peripheral blood. This clone was seen only a few times. Its target is not known. Trimming pared 0 bases from V and 6 bases from J, leaving 14 bases between. The CDR3 covers 15 residues. The germline V gene has CDR1 SEHNR and CDR2 FQNEAQ (reference sequence). RNA extraction was followed by reverse transcription into cDNA, which acted as the sequencing template. TCRdb's copy holds only in-frame clones and misses some; the assay was immunoSEQ multiplex PCR. The table lists roughly 150,000 clones, more than 45% of them singletons.

The gene calls are TRBV7-9 and TRBJ1-1, with D tentatively TRBD1 (6 bases). Here the sequenced sample was CD8+ T cells sorted from blood, taken at week 0. The clonotype comes from a human donor with alopecia areata. The CDR3 DNA is TGTGCCAGCAGCTTAGCGCTACAGGGAGGGGCTGAAGCTTTCTTT. Translation: CASSLALQGGAEAFF. Combining the CDR3 with reference TRBV7-9 and TRBJ1-1 gives the whole variable domain DTGVSQNPRHKITKRGQNVTFRCDPISEHNRLYWYRQTLGQGPEFLTYFQNEAQLEKSRLLSDRFSAERPKGSFSTLEIQRTEQGDSAMYLCASSLALQGGAEAFFGQGTRLTVV.